One T cell receptor (beta chain) is described in this entry. The data stem from a study of blood T cell repertoires in COVID-19. Study information: Nucleic acid was either cDNA or gDNA, and it came from T cells, B-cell-depleted T cells, or PBMCs.

Original analysis: Reference gene primer amplification gave nucleated cell count estimates. TCRdb's table, derived via immunoSEQ multiplex PCR, lists solely in-frame clones and lacks some. D and trimming were read from the DNA, whereas the V and J calls and clone size are those reported in that table. This sample has roughly 300,000 clones, with more than 75% found just once. CDR1 is SGHAT, CDR2 FQNNGV, per germline. J gave up 2 bases and V 4 bases, and 7 bases lay outside the gene matches. This CDR3 region has 16 residues. This receptor was obtained from a woman aged 50 to 60 who had recovered from COVID-19. V is TRBV11-2 and J is TRBJ2-1; TRBD2 agrees at 8 bases. Sequencing used peripheral blood. The chain's CDR3 is CASSSIAGSAYNEQFF. CDR3 in DNA: TGTGCCAGCAGCTCAATAGCGGGGAGCGCCTACAATGAGCAGTTCTTC.